The 13 T cell receptor beta chains in this list originate from one sample, sequenced in a study of cytomegalovirus exposure and HLA in healthy donors. Primers: 60 Vbeta forward and 13 Jbeta reverse. Assay: immunoSEQ multiplex PCR; the TCRdb copy retains only in-frame clones and omits some. The repertoire holds around 180,000 clones, with 70% to 85% as singletons. Sample: PBMCs. The receptors were gathered from a girl aged 2 to 10 in good health and CMV-seropositive.

The chain uses TRBV5-4 and TRBJ1-2; 8 nucleotides line up with TRBD1. V lost 9 bases to trimming and J lost 4 bases; unmatched junction nucleotides: 20. CDR1 is SGHNT and CDR2 is YYREEE in the germline V gene (reference sequence). The CDR3 is 17 amino acids. DNA of the CDR3: TGTGCCACAAAATTTGGCCCCATCCAGGGGGCATCCTATGGCTACACCTTC. It is translated as CATKFGPIQGASYGYTF. Full variable domain (outside the CDR3, taken from reference TRBV5-4 and TRBJ1-2): ETGVTQSPTHLIKTRGQQVTLRCSSQSGHNTVSWYQQALGQGPQFIFQYYREEENGRGNFPPRFSGLQFPNYSSELNVNALELDDSALYLCATKFGPIQGASYGYTFGSGTRLTVV.

This chain joins TRBV7-8 and TRBJ2-5; D call uncertain. The V end was cut by 1 base, the J end by 3 bases, with 9 bases between. The V gene's germline CDR1 is SGHVS and CDR2 FQNEAQ. There are 14 residues in the CDR3. This chain's CDR3 is CASSLGSLEETQYF. CDR3 nucleotide sequence: TGTGCCAGCAGCTTAGGCTCTTTAGAAGAGACCCAGTACTTC.

The V and J genes are TRBV7-2 and TRBJ1-4; 7 positions agree with TRBD1. The CDR3 is made up of 15 amino acids. V gave up 6 bases and J gave up 5 bases; unmatched junction bases: 9. The germline V gene has CDR1 SGHTA and CDR2 FQGNSA. The CDR3 loop reads CASSKDRALNEKLFF. DNA of the CDR3: TGTGCCAGCAGTAAAGACAGGGCTCTAAATGAAAAACTGTTTTTT.

The J gene is TRBJ2-1, the V gene TRBV7-9; 8 bases agree with TRBD1. Germline values: CDR1 SEHNR, CDR2 FQNEAQ (reference sequence). V lost 1 base, J lost 7 bases, and 6 bases stayed unmatched. The length of the CDR3 is 15 residues. CDR3 bases: TGTGCCAGCAGCTTAGGGACAGGGAGAAGGAATGAGCAGTTCTTC. This gives the protein CASSLGTGRRNEQFF. Complete variable domain (other parts from reference TRBV7-9 and TRBJ2-1): DTGVSQNPRHKITKRGQNVTFRCDPISEHNRLYWYRQTLGQGPEFLTYFQNEAQLEKSRLLSDRFSAERPKGSFSTLEIQRTEQGDSAMYLCASSLGTGRRNEQFFGPGTRLTVL.

CDR3 DNA: TGTGCCAGCAACCGGGACAGCCGGAGCACCATATATTTT. Protein product: CASNRDSRSTIYF. V gene TRBV5-8 combines with J gene TRBJ1-3; 7 bases are a match to TRBD1. The length of the CDR3 is 13 residues. From germline, CDR1 is SGHTS and CDR2 YDEGEE. The V gene end was trimmed by 6 bases and the J gene end by 9 bases; junction bases not matched to a gene: 9.

V usage is TRBV6-5 and J usage is TRBJ1-1, with 7 bases matching TRBD1. Losses at the gene ends were 8 bases for V and 5 bases for J; bases not matched to a gene: 11. This CDR3 is built from 14 residues. Germline V gene lookup returns CDR1 MNHEY and CDR2 SVGAGI. The CDR3 region is CASADRKTVTEAFF. DNA of the CDR3: TGTGCCAGCGCGGACAGGAAAACGGTTACTGAAGCTTTCTTT.

This clone was seen a single time. This rearrangement joins TRBV27 to TRBJ1-1; possible D gene TRBD1, 6 bases. The CDR3 is 16 residues long. Germline loops: CDR1 MNHEY, CDR2 SMNVEV (reference sequence). Trimming pared 5 bases from V and 4 bases from J, leaving 20 bases between. CDR3 region: CASSPSRGNYGTEAFF. In DNA, the CDR3 is TGTGCCAGCAGTCCTTCAAGGGGGAACTACGGCACTGAAGCTTTCTTT.

The V gene is TRBV28, the J gene TRBJ2-1; the D gene is possibly TRBD2 (5 bases). The germline gives CDR1 MDHEN, CDR2 SYDVKM. The V end was cut by 1 base, the J end by 13 bases, with 11 bases between. The CDR3 totals 12 residues. The CDR3 DNA reads as TGTGCCAGCAGTTTATATCCGGCGGGTCAGTTCTTC. Translating it yields CASSLYPAGQFF.

Notes on this clone: A read error may account for a junction end that differs from germline. V gene TRBV27 combines with J gene TRBJ2-7; 10 nucleotides align to TRBD1. The CDR3 runs 15 residues. Germline CDR1 MNHEY, CDR2 SMNVEV (reference sequence). CDR3: CAGREVGQGLYEQYF. In DNA, the CDR3 is TGTGCCGGCAGGGAGGTGGGACAGGGGCTCTACGAGCAGTACTTC.

Only a few counts were recorded for this clone. This chain connects TRBV6-5 to TRBJ1-1; D perhaps matches TRBD1 (5 bases). The V gene lost 5 bases and the J gene lost 1 base, with 14 bases spanning the gap. The CDR3 totals 15 residues. Germline lookup yields CDR1 MNHEY and CDR2 SVGAGI. The CDR3 DNA sequence: TGTGCCAGCAGTCCCCGGGGGAGGCCGAACACTGAAGCTTTCTTT. Amino acid sequence: CASSPRGRPNTEAFF.

V and J are TRBV19 and TRBJ2-7, with D perhaps TRBD2 (6 bases). Trimming took 6 bases from V and 0 from J, leaving 12 bases between them. The CDR3 is 14 amino acids. Germline lookup yields CDR1 LNHDA and CDR2 SQIVND (reference sequence). The chain's CDR3 is CASSRAGSSYEQYF. CDR3 in DNA: TGTGCCAGTAGCCGCGCGGGGAGCTCCTACGAGCAGTACTTC.

This clone was recorded once. The chain couples TRBV10-3 to TRBJ2-5; 10 nucleotides align to TRBD2. J gave up 4 bases and V 5 bases, and 1 base lay outside the gene matches. This CDR3 comprises 13 residues. Per the germline V gene, CDR1 is ENHRY and CDR2 is SYGVKD. The CDR3 region is CAISRLAGETQYF. CDR3 bases: TGTGCCATCAGTAGACTAGCGGGAGAGACCCAGTACTTC.

This clone showed up just once. The chain links TRBV14 to TRBJ2-3; D is perhaps TRBD2 (6 bases). The CDR3 runs 17 residues. Germline CDR1 reads SGHDN; CDR2 reads FVKESK. Trimming removed 3 bases from V and 2 bases from J, with 18 bases in between. The DNA of the CDR3 is TGTGCCAGCAGCCAGAATACCGGGACTTTAAACACAGATACGCAGTATTTT. This codes for CASSQNTGTLNTDTQYF.